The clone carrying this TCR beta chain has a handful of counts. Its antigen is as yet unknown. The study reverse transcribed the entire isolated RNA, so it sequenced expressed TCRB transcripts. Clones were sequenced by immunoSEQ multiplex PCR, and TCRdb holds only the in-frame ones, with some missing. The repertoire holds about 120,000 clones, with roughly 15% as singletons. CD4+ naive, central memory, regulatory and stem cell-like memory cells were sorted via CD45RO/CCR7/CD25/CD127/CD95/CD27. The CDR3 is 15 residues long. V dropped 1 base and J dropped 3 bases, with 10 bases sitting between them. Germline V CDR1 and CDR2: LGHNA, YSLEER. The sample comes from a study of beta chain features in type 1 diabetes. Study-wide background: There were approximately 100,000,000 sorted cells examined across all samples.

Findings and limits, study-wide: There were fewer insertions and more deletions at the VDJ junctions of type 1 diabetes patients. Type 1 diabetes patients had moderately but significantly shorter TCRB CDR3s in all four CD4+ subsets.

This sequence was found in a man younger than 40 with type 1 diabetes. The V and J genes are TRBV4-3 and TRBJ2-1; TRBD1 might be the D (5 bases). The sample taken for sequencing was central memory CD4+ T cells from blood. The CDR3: CASSQALDNYNEQFF. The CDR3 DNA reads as TGCGCCAGCAGCCAAGCCTTGGACAACTACAATGAGCAGTTCTTC.